This T cell receptor beta chain was recorded in a study of early T cells in non-severe SARS-CoV-2 infection. Using its own MiXCR run on the 5' RACE reads, TCRdb lists one record per CDR3 protein. The repertoire consists of about 64,000 distinct CDR3 sequences, with roughly 12% occurring once and the leading ten covering just under 3%. This clonotype was detected many times. V was pared by 0 bases and J by 5 bases, with 14 bases between. Germline CDR1 reads MNHNY; CDR2 reads SVGAGI (reference sequence). The CDR3 consists of 16 residues. This sequence joins TRBV6-6 and TRBJ1-5, with a tentative D call TRBD1 (5 bases). The sample consisted of whole blood, taken at baseline. The receptor's source is an adult who was a healthcare worker with PCR-confirmed SARS-CoV-2 infection or an uninfected control (not recorded which). CDR3 sequence reads: CASSYSSTGGDQPQHF. The CDR3 nucleotides read TGTGCCAGCAGTTACTCCTCAACAGGTGGGGATCAGCCCCAGCATTTT.